This is a list of T cell receptor beta chains from one sample in a study of blood T cells in healthy people across ages. From the 5' RACE reads, TCRdb called clonotypes with MiXCR, one entry per CDR3 protein. The table records some 920,000 distinct CDR3 sequences, just over 50% of them present only once. The specimen was blood. These receptors originate from a woman aged 60-70 years in good health. The CDR3 runs from the conserved cysteine through the conserved F or W. A D gene is named only where the DNA matches it firmly. Not every row has a clone size; where given, it reads once, few, many or a size class.

TRBV27,NA,TRBJ1-2,NA,CASSPTGINYGYTF,TGTGCCAGCAGTCCCACAGGGATCAACTATGGCTACACCTTC
TRBV29-1,NA,TRBJ2-3,NA,CTTSGSQGALQYF,TGCACCACTTCGGGCAGCCAAGGGGCTTTGCAGTATTTT
TRBV6-2/TRBV6-3,once,TRBJ2-7,NA,CASSYTTLDYEQYF,TGTGCCAGCAGTTACACCACCCTTGACTACGAGCAGTACTTC
TRBV10-3,NA,TRBJ2-5,NA,CAISESTSGENEQYF,TGTGCCATCAGTGAGTCGACTTCGGGAGAGAATGAGCAGTACTTC
TRBV20-1,NA,TRBJ2-1,TRBD2,CSARLGGRTPYNEQFF,TGCAGTGCTAGATTGGGCGGGAGGACGCCGTACAATGAGCAGTTCTTC
TRBV4-3,NA,TRBJ2-6,NA,CASSSAWGANVLTF,TGCGCCAGCAGCAGTGCCTGGGGGGCCAACGTCCTGACTTTC
TRBV20-1,NA,TRBJ2-3,NA,CSASGTAGPRADTRYF,TGCAGTGCTAGCGGGACCGCAGGGCCCAGGGCAGATACGCGGTATTTT
TRBV29-1,many,TRBJ2-7,NA,CSARSGFYEQYF,TGCAGCGCTCGTTCGGGGTTTTACGAGCAGTACTTC
TRBV2,few,TRBJ1-2,NA,CASSERGRGYTF,TGTGCCAGCAGTGAAAGGGGTAGAGGGTACACCTTC
TRBV5-6,NA,TRBJ2-5,TRBD2,CASSDQAGVAETQYF,TGTGCCAGCAGCGATCAAGCGGGAGTTGCAGAGACCCAGTACTTC
TRBV3-1,NA,TRBJ2-3,TRBD1,CASSLGQGPTDTQYF,TGTGCCAGCAGCCTGGGACAGGGTCCCACAGATACGCAGTATTTT
TRBV4-1,many,TRBJ2-7,NA,CASSQEFPYEQYF,TGCGCCAGCAGCCAAGAGTTCCCTTACGAGCAGTACTTC